This is a list of T cell receptor beta chains from one sample in a study of cytomegalovirus exposure and HLA in healthy donors. Profiled with immunoSEQ multiplex PCR; TCRdb holds only in-frame clones, not every one. The repertoire consists of 100,000 or so clones, with about three quarters occurring once and the leading ten covering around 4.6%. Material for sequencing was PBMCs. These receptors were obtained from a middle-aged woman in good health and CMV-seropositive. Both conserved end residues are part of each CDR3. The D gene is left open where the match is weak. Clone size is not always given. Where it is, it says once, few, many or a class for expanded clones.

CDR3aa,CDR3nt,v_gene,j_gene,d_gene,abundance
CASSPGRPDTQYF,TGTGCCAGCAGCCCGGGTCGTCCAGATACGCAGTATTTT,TRBV7-8,TRBJ2-3,.,.
CASSSRTGGFEQYF,TGTGCCAGCAGCTCCCGGACAGGCGGCTTCGAGCAGTACTTC,TRBV7-9,TRBJ2-7,TRBD1,.
CASSLVPGLTYEQYF,TGTGCCAGCAGTTTAGTGCCAGGTTTAACCTACGAGCAGTACTTC,TRBV27,TRBJ2-7,.,.
CATEGATGELFF,TGTGCCACCGAGGGTGCAACCGGGGAGCTGTTTTTT,TRBV19,TRBJ2-2,.,few
CASSVSLAGADYNEQFF,TGTGCCAGCAGCGTATCCCTAGCGGGAGCCGACTACAATGAGCAGTTCTTC,TRBV9,TRBJ2-1,TRBD2,.
CSVEDGTWNTEAFF,TGCAGCGTTGAAGATGGGACATGGAACACTGAAGCTTTCTTT,TRBV29-1,TRBJ1-1,.,few
CASSLTGGGSYEQYF,TGTGCCAGCAGTTTGACAGGGGGCGGGTCCTACGAGCAGTACTTC,TRBV27,TRBJ2-7,TRBD1,.
CASSITGVSSYEQYF,TGTGCCAGTAGTATCACAGGCGTAAGCTCCTACGAGCAGTACTTC,TRBV19,TRBJ2-7,.,.
CASSIDANREDYTF,TGTGCCAGTAGTATAGACGCAAACAGGGAAGACTACACCTTC,TRBV19,TRBJ1-2,.,once
CASSPGLAGAREQFF,TGTGCCAGCAGCCCAGGACTAGCGGGAGCGCGGGAGCAGTTCTTC,TRBV11-2,TRBJ2-1,TRBD2,once
CASSGTGGVGEQFF,TGTGCCAGCTCGGGGACAGGGGGGGTCGGGGAGCAGTTCTTC,TRBV11-2,TRBJ2-1,TRBD1,once
CASSSRTSVQETQYF,TGTGCCAGCAGCTCACGGACTAGCGTCCAAGAGACCCAGTACTTC,TRBV5-4,TRBJ2-5,TRBD2,.
CASSRPGQGSPQHF,TGTGCCAGCAGTCGTCCCGGTCAGGGGTCGCCCCAGCATTTT,TRBV7-2,TRBJ1-5,.,.
CASSPIPSVGEKLFF,TGTGCCAGCAGTCCAATTCCCAGTGTTGGTGAAAAACTGTTTTTT,TRBV28,TRBJ1-4,.,.
CASSPLWLAGEATQYF,TGTGCCAGCAGCCCCCTTTGGTTAGCGGGCGAGGCGACCCAGTACTTC,TRBV11-3,TRBJ2-5,TRBD2,.
CASSTTSGSYEQYF,TGCGCCAGCAGCACGACTAGCGGCTCCTACGAGCAGTACTTC,TRBV5-1,TRBJ2-7,TRBD2,.
CASSLDPSASYNEQFF,TGCGCCAGCAGCCTCGATCCGAGCGCCTCCTACAATGAGCAGTTCTTC,TRBV5-1,TRBJ2-1,.,once
CATSRDLGQGASGYTF,TGTGCCACCAGCAGAGATCTCGGACAGGGGGCTTCTGGCTACACCTTC,TRBV15,TRBJ1-2,TRBD1,.
CASSPAATNEKLFF,TGCGCCAGCAGCCCCGCAGCAACTAATGAAAAACTGTTTTTT,TRBV5-1,TRBJ1-4,.,.
CASSPPAPTATTEAFF,TGTGCCAGCAGCCCCCCGGCCCCCACAGCCACCACTGAAGCTTTCTTT,TRBV7-2,TRBJ1-1,.,.
CASRDWSGGAGDTQYF,TGTGCCAGTAGAGACTGGTCGGGGGGCGCAGGGGATACGCAGTATTTT,TRBV19,TRBJ2-3,.,.
CASPPRQGVTKNIQYF,TGTGCCAGTCCCCCTAGACAGGGGGTAACCAAAAACATTCAGTACTTC,TRBV21-1,TRBJ2-4,.,.
CASSLNSISTDTQYF,TGTGCCAGCAGTTTAAATAGCATTAGCACAGATACGCAGTATTTT,TRBV27,TRBJ2-3,.,.
CASSYPEDEQFF,TGTGCCAGCAGTTACCCCGAGGATGAGCAGTTCTTC,TRBV6-6,TRBJ2-1,.,.
CASSTGQSGNTIYF,TGTGCCAGCAGCACAGGACAGTCTGGAAACACCATATATTTT,TRBV13,TRBJ1-3,.,few
CASSLGLAFTDTQYF,TGTGCCAGCAGCTTAGGGCTAGCATTCACAGATACGCAGTATTTT,TRBV7-2,TRBJ2-3,.,.
CASSFSGLQMNTEAFF,TGCGCCAGCAGCTTCTCAGGCCTACAAATGAACACTGAAGCTTTCTTT,TRBV5-1,TRBJ1-1,.,.
CASSQGTVVSYEQYF,TGCGCCAGCAGCCAAGGGACAGTTGTCTCCTACGAGCAGTACTTC,TRBV4-1,TRBJ2-7,.,once
CASSLLRDRGEYF,TGTGCCAGCAGCTTACTCCGGGACAGGGGGGAGTACTTC,TRBV7-2,TRBJ2-4,TRBD1,.
CASTSWDRGISGANVLTF,TGTGCCAGCACTTCATGGGACAGGGGTATCTCTGGGGCCAACGTCCTGACTTTC,TRBV28,TRBJ2-6,TRBD1,.
CASSQAGLAGRDEQFF,TGCGCCAGCAGCCAAGCGGGGCTAGCGGGAAGGGATGAGCAGTTCTTC,TRBV4-3,TRBJ2-1,TRBD2,.
CASSSRFNEQFF,TGTGCCAGCAGCTCCCGGTTCAATGAGCAGTTCTTC,TRBV5-4,TRBJ2-1,.,.
CASRTQGASGANVLTF,TGTGCCAGCAGGACACAGGGGGCATCTGGGGCCAACGTCCTGACTTTC,TRBV27,TRBJ2-6,TRBD1,few
CASSGVRKFF,TGTGCCAGCAGCGGGGTGAGAAAGTTCTTC,TRBV2,TRBJ2-1,.,.
CASSKRAGDEQYF,TGTGCCAGCAGCAAACGGGCAGGGGACGAGCAGTACTTC,TRBV21-1,TRBJ2-7,.,.
CASSPGNEQFF,TGTGCCAGCAGTCCAGGTAATGAGCAGTTCTTC,TRBV7-8,TRBJ2-1,.,.
CSGMGQANTEAFF,TGCAGCGGGATGGGACAGGCGAACACTGAAGCTTTCTTT,TRBV29-1,TRBJ1-1,TRBD1,.
CASSFRGRRSYEQYF,TGTGCCAGCAGTTTCAGGGGGCGCCGGTCCTACGAGCAGTACTTC,TRBV28,TRBJ2-7,TRBD1,.
CASSQVFGYEQYF,TGCGCCAGCAGCCAAGTTTTCGGCTACGAGCAGTACTTC,TRBV4-1,TRBJ2-7,.,.
CARSLRTGRRFF,TGTGCCCGCAGCCTAAGGACAGGGCGGCGGTTCTTC,TRBV11-3,TRBJ2-1,TRBD1,.
CASSQQGAGIYNEQFF,TGTGCCAGCAGCCAACAGGGGGCGGGGATTTACAATGAGCAGTTCTTC,TRBV7-3,TRBJ2-1,TRBD1,.
CASSAGTGVTYEQYF,TGTGCCAGCAGCGCTGGGACAGGGGTTACCTACGAGCAGTACTTC,TRBV9,TRBJ2-7,TRBD1,few
CASSFALAGEANEQFF,TGTGCCAGCAGCTTTGCACTAGCGGGAGAGGCCAATGAGCAGTTCTTC,TRBV7-2,TRBJ2-1,TRBD2,.
CATRLGLDNEQYF,TGCGCCACGAGACTGGGACTAGATAACGAGCAGTACTTC,TRBV10-2,TRBJ2-7,TRBD2,few
CASSPIENTGELFF,TGTGCCAGCAGCCCAATAGAGAACACCGGGGAGCTGTTTTTT,TRBV5-4,TRBJ2-2,.,few